This TCR beta chain was found in a study of cytomegalovirus exposure and HLA in healthy donors. Trimming removed 1 base from V and 4 bases from J, with 13 bases in between. CDR3 size: 15 residues. The germline gives CDR1 PRHDT, CDR2 FYEKMQ (reference sequence). As for this clone: Its antigen is not known.

Study-level findings and limits: Many donors shared some public TCRs, even though most TCR sequences were rare. Serostatus for CMV was the only available immune exposure information. Later analysis placed DRB1 highest and HLA-C lowest in TCR association rates, which differed by HLA locus.

The PCR ran on 60 Vbeta and 13 Jbeta primers. Sequencing was performed with immunoSEQ multiplex PCR; in TCRdb, only in-frame clones are kept and a portion is missing. The top ten clones hold about 2.1% of a sample with some 140,000 clones, 65% to 75% of them seen once. The sample comprised PBMCs. V gene TRBV13 combines with J gene TRBJ1-1, with D tentatively TRBD1 (6 bases). This clonotype was sampled from a man under 40 in good health and CMV-seronegative. CDR3 DNA: TGTGCCAGCAGCTTAGCAGGGGCGAAGTTCACTGAAGCTTTCTTT. Translated, it gives CASSLAGAKFTEAFF.